This entry features one T cell receptor (beta chain) sequence. The CDR3 runs 14 residues. In germline, CDR1 is MNHEY, CDR2 SVGAGI. V lost 8 bases, J lost 6 bases, and 7 bases stayed unmatched. Per the authors' pipeline: Quantification of nucleated cells was approximated via reference gene primer amplification. TCRdb's copy holds only in-frame clones and misses some; the assay was immunoSEQ multiplex PCR. Clone size and V and J calls were adopted from that table, with D and trimming inferred from the DNA. Among 250,000 to 300,000 clones listed, 75% to 90% were seen once. The data were taken from a study of blood T cell repertoires in COVID-19. Overall study context: The United States, Italy and Spain provided the acute and convalescent COVID-19 samples.

The sequencing input was peripheral blood. The chain links TRBV6-5 to TRBJ2-3; 11 nucleotides match TRBD1. The clonotype comes from a man aged 25-45 years with active or convalescent COVID-19. DNA for the CDR3: TGTGCCAGCCAGGGACAGGGGGGCCGTGATACGCAGTATTTT. Protein sequence: CASQGQGGRDTQYF.